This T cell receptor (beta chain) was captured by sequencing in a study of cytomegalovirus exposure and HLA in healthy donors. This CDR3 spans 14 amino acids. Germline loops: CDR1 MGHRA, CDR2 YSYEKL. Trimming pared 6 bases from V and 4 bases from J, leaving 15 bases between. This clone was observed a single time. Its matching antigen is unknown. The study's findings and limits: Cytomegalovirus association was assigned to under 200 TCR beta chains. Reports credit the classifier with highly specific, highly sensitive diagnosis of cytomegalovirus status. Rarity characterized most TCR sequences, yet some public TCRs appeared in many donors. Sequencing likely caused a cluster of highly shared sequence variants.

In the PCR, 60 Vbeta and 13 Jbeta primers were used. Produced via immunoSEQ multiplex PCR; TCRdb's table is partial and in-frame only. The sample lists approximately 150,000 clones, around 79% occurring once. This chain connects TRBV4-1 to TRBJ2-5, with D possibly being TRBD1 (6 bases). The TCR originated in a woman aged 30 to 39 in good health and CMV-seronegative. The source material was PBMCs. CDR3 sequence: CASRDAQGRETQYF. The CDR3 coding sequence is TGCGCCAGCAGGGATGCACAGGGACGAGAGACCCAGTACTTC.